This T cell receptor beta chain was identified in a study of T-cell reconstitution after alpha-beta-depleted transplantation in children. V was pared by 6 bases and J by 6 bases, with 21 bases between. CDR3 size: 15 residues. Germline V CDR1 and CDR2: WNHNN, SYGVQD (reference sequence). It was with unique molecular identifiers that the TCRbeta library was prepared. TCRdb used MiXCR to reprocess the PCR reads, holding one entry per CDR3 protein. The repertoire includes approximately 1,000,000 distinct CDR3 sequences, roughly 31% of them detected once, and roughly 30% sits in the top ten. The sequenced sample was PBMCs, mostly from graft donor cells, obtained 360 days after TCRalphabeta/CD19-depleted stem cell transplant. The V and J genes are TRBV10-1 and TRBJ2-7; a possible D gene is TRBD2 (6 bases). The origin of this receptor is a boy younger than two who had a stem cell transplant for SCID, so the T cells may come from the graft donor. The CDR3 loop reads CASSPAGTDPREQYF. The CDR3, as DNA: TGCGCCAGCAGCCCCGCGGGGACGGACCCACGCGAGCAGTACTTC.